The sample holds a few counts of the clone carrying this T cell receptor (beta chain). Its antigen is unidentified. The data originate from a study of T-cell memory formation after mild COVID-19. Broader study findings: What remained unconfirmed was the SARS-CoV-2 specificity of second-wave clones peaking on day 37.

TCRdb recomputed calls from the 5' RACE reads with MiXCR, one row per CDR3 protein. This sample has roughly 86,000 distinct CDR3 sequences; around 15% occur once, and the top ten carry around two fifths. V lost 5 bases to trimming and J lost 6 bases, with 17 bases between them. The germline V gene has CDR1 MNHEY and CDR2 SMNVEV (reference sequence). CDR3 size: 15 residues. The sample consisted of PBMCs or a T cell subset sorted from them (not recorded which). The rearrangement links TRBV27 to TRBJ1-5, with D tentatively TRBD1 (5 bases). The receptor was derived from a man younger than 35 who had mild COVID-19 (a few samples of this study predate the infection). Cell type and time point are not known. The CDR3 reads CASSLRGGVTQPQHF. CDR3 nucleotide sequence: TGTGCCAGCAGTCTCCGGGGGGGGGTCACTCAGCCCCAGCATTTT.